This T cell receptor (beta chain) was retrieved from a study of T cells in Graves' hyperthyroidism and ophthalmopathy. Findings of the study overall: The blood repertoire included most of the expanded thyroid clonotypes above 0.001. The model's output predicted ophthalmopathy at a median of 6.5 months prior to onset.

RNA transcripts yielded amplified TCR beta CDR3 regions. A set of HTBI primers served as the primers for a first-round RT-PCR of the TCR CDR3. TCRdb itself ran the multiplex PCR reads through MiXCR, one entry per CDR3 protein. The sample records more than 500,000 distinct CDR3 sequences, 40% to 50% being singletons. CDR1 is ENHRY and CDR2 is SYGVKD in the germline V gene. After removal of 10 bases from V and 6 bases from J, the junction contained 10 bases not matched to a gene. The CDR3 is 14 residues long. On the basis of clinical symptoms, serum thyroxine and TRAb, thyroid ultrasound and orbital computed tomography, diagnoses were made. To note about this clonotype: Its antigen is not known.

The origin of this receptor is an adult woman with Graves' disease, either hyperthyroidism or ophthalmopathy (not recorded which). The rearrangement uses TRBV10-3 and TRBJ2-7, with TRBD2 matching over 12 bases. The sample taken for sequencing was peripheral blood or thyroid tissue (not recorded which). CDR3 residues: CATLPSGGASEQYF. The CDR3 region has the DNA TGTGCCACTCTCCCTAGCGGGGGGGCCTCCGAGCAGTACTTC.